A single sample gave rise to the 3 T cell receptor beta chains below, sequenced in a study of regulatory T cells in long-lasting Graves disease. Time point denoted: newly diagnosed GD, antithyroid drugs for less than 3 months. Researchers made the TCR library from RNA that was extracted from PBMCs. The authors built TCR beta libraries using iRepertoire HTBI primers and Arm-PCR of CDR3 regions. Each CDR3 protein is one row after TCRdb ran MiXCR on the multiplex PCR reads. The sample has a few hundred thousand distinct CDR3 sequences, around 11% seen once. Separately, the same data were catalogued under a study of T cells in Graves' hyperthyroidism and ophthalmopathy.

Sequenced here: peripheral blood mononuclear cells (PBMCs), sampled at new diagnosis, from a patient treated with antithyroid drugs. The receptors were sampled from a woman younger than 35 with Graves disease.

The rearrangement links TRBV30 to TRBJ1-1; no definite D call. The CDR3 contains 12 residues. CDR1 and CDR2 (germline): GTSNPN, SVGIG (reference sequence). V lost 5 bases and J lost 0, with 7 bases in between. The CDR3 sequence is CAWSGMNTEAFF. Here the CDR3 DNA reads TGTGCCTGGTCAGGTATGAACACTGAAGCTTTCTTT.

This clonotype was seen at least ten times. V gene TRBV2 combines with J gene TRBJ1-6; 8 bases align to TRBD1. The CDR3 has 15 amino acids. Germline V CDR1 and CDR2: SNHLY, FYNNEI. V gave up 6 bases and J gave up 11 bases; unmatched junction bases: 12. CDR3 sequence reads: CASRSRTGMDPPLHF. The CDR3 DNA sequence: TGTGCCAGCAGATCCCGGACAGGGATGGATCCACCCCTCCACTTT.

This clonotype was seen many times. The chain combines TRBV12-3 or TRBV12-4 with TRBJ2-5; D is unclear. CDR3 size: 13 residues. V shed 4 bases and J shed 4 bases, with 10 bases lying between them. The CDR3, as DNA: TGTGCCAGCAGTTCGTACCAACTAGAGACCCAGTACTTC. Its translation is CASSSYQLETQYF.